These 10 T cell receptor beta chains originate from one sample sequenced in a study of shared clonotypes between healthy human individuals. Sequenced by immunoSEQ multiplex PCR; TCRdb stores in-frame clones only, minus some. The sample records roughly 500,000 clones, over 65% being singletons. Input material: PBMCs. Receptors originate from a woman in her thirties or forties in good health. Some clones in this sample may be carry-over from other donors' samples.

The chain couples TRBV29-1 to TRBJ2-7; TRBD2 is a possible D gene (5 bases). V was cut by 4 bases and J by 0 bases, with 10 bases left in between. The CDR3 sequence is 13 residues long. Germline V gene lookup returns CDR1 SQVTM and CDR2 ANQGSEA. The CDR3 DNA reads TGCAGCGTTGGAGGGTTTAGCTCCTACGAGCAGTACTTC. Amino acids: CSVGGFSSYEQYF.

Only one count was recorded for this clone. The chain joins TRBV19 to TRBJ2-1, with D tentatively TRBD2 (5 bases). Trimming removed 3 bases at V and 9 bases at J, with 15 bases between. This CDR3 comprises 14 residues. Germline V gives CDR1 LNHDA, CDR2 SQIVND (reference sequence). CDR3 DNA sequence: TGTGCCAGTAGTATTGGCCGGGAATCAGGTGAGCAGTTCTTC. Residues: CASSIGRESGEQFF.

This clone was seen a few times. The chain carries TRBV19 and TRBJ1-2; 7 bases align to TRBD1. The trim removed 5 bases at V and 2 bases at J, leaving 5 bases unmatched. Germline loops: CDR1 LNHDA, CDR2 SQIVND (reference sequence). This CDR3 comprises 14 residues. CDR3 region: CASSASRGNYGYTF. The DNA of the CDR3 is TGTGCCAGTAGTGCGTCCAGGGGGAACTATGGCTACACCTTC.

Notes on this clone: The sample holds other DNA sequences that translate to the same CDR3. The rearrangement links TRBV2 to TRBJ2-3; TRBD1 aligns across 9 bases. There are 15 residues in the CDR3. Germline V gene lookup returns CDR1 SNHLY and CDR2 FYNNEI. V dropped 1 base and J dropped 6; count of bases not matched to a gene: 5. This CDR3 reads CASSEGGQGTDTQYF. The CDR3 DNA sequence: TGTGCCAGCAGTGAAGGGGGACAGGGAACGGATACGCAGTATTTT.

CDR3 residues: CASSRDTGGNYEQFF. The CDR3 coding sequence is TGTGCCAGCAGTCGAGACACCGGCGGCAACTATGAGCAGTTCTTC. V usage is TRBV27 and J usage is TRBJ2-1; D is unresolved. Germline V CDR1 and CDR2: MNHEY, SMNVEV (reference sequence). CDR3 length equals 15 residues. Trimming shortened V by 5 bases and J by 8 bases, and 19 bases separated the two germline ends.

This chain links TRBV27 with TRBJ1-2; D is uncertain. Germline-derived CDR1 and CDR2 are MNHEY and SMNVEV (reference sequence). This CDR3 has 13 amino acids. V was clipped by 6 bases and J by 6 bases, with 14 bases between them. The chain's CDR3 is CASRLISGNGYTF. DNA for the CDR3: TGTGCCAGCAGACTCATTTCCGGGAATGGCTACACCTTC.

The V and J genes are TRBV11-2 and TRBJ2-1; no definite D call. The V gene's germline CDR1 is SGHAT and CDR2 FQNNGV. The CDR3 consists of 17 residues. The V end was cut by 5 bases, the J end by 2 bases, with 19 bases between. Here the CDR3 reads CASSVRVSNSAYNEQFF. In nucleotides, the CDR3 is TGTGCCAGCAGCGTTAGGGTTAGTAATTCCGCCTACAATGAGCAGTTCTTC.

This clone came up many times. The rearrangement links TRBV7-2 to TRBJ2-5; TRBD1 might be the D (6 bases). There are 15 residues in the CDR3. The germline V and J ends were trimmed by 3 bases and 0 bases, with 11 bases remaining between them. In germline, CDR1 is SGHTA, CDR2 FQGNSA. CDR3 protein: CASSLGAGDQETQYF. The CDR3 DNA reads TGTGCCAGCAGCTTGGGGGCCGGGGACCAAGAGACCCAGTACTTC.

The chain uses TRBV6-4 and TRBJ1-5; D gene unclear. Germline CDR1 and CDR2: MRHNA and SNTAGT. The CDR3 is 16 residues long. V was shortened by 5 bases and J by 5 bases, with 19 bases between the two germline ends. The CDR3 DNA sequence: TGTGCCAGCAGTAAGACGAGGAGGGCTGGCGATCAGCCCCAGCATTTT. This sequence encodes CASSKTRRAGDQPQHF.

CDR3 region: CAWSLGREEAEAFF. The DNA of the CDR3 is TGTGCCTGGAGCTTGGGCAGGGAGGAGGCTGAAGCTTTCTTT. The chain joins TRBV30 to TRBJ1-1; a weak D match, TRBD1 (5 bases). Germline V lookup: CDR1 GTSNPN, CDR2 SVGIG (reference sequence). This CDR3 spans 14 amino acids. Trimming cost V 3 bases and J 6 bases, with 17 bases left between them.